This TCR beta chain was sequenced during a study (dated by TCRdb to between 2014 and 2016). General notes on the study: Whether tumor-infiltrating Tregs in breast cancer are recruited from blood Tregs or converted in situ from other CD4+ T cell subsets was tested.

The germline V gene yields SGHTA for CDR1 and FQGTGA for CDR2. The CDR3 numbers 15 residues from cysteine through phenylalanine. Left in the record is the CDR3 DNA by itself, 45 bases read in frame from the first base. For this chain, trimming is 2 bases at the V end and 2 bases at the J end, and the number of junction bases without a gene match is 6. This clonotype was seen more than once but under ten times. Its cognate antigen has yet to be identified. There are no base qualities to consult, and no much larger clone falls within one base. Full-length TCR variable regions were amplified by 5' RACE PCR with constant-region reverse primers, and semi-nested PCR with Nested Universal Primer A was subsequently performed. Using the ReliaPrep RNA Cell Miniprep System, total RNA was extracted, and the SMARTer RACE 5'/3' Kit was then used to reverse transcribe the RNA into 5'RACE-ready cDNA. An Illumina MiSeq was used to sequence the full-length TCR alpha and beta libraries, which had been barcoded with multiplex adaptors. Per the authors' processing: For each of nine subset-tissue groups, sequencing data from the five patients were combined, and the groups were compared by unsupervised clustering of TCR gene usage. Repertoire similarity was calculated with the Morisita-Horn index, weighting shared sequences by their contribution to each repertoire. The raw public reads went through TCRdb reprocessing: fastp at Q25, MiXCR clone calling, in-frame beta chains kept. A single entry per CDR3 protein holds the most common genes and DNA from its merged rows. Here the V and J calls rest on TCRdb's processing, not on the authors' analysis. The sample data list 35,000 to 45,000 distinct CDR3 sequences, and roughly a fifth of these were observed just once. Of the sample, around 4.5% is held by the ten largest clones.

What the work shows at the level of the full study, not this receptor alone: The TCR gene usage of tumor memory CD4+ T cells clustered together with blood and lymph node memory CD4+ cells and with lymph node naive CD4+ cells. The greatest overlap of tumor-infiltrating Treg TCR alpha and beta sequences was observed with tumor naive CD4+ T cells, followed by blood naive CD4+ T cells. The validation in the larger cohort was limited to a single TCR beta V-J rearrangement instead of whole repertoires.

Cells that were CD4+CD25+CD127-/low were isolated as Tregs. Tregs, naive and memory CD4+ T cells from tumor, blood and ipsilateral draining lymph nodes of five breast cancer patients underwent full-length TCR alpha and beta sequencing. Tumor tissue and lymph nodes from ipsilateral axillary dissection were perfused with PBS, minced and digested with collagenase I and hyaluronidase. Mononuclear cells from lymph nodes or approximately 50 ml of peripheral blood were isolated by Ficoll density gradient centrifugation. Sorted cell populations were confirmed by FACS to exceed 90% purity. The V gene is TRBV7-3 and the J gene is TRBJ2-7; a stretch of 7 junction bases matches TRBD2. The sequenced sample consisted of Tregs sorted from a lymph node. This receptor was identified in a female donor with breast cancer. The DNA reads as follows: TGTGCCAGCAGCTTATTTGCGGGAGCAACCTACGAGCAGTACTTC. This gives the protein CASSLFAGATYEQYF.